The 26 T cell receptor beta chains below come from one sample, sequenced in a study of T cells in Graves' hyperthyroidism and ophthalmopathy. Amplification yielded TCR beta CDR3 regions, with RNA transcripts as the source. The TCR CDR3 first-round RT-PCR relied on the HTBI primer set. TCRdb recomputed calls from the multiplex PCR reads with MiXCR, one row per CDR3 protein. The sample carries hundreds of thousands of distinct CDR3 sequences, 15% to 20% recorded once. Sequenced material: blood. The receptors originated from a woman aged 25 to 39 with Graves' hyperthyroidism.

This clonotype was found a few times. The chain uses TRBV6-1 and TRBJ2-4, with 8 bases identical to TRBD1. The V and J ends lost 7 bases and 0 bases, in that order; junction bases with no gene match: 5. The CDR3 runs 15 residues. CDR1 and CDR2 (germline): MNHNS, SASEGT. DNA for the CDR3: TGTGCCAGCATCCCCCAGGGGGCAGCCAAAAACATTCAGTACTTC. This gives the protein CASIPQGAAKNIQYF.

This clonotype was detected ten times or more. The chain couples TRBV11-2 to TRBJ2-1, with 13 bases lining up with TRBD2. Trimming took 5 bases from V and 3 from J; bases not matched to a gene: 13. The CDR3 covers 19 residues. Germline values: CDR1 SGHAT, CDR2 FQNNGV. The DNA for the CDR3 is TGTGCCAGCAGCGCCCGGACTAGCGGGAGTCCTGGGTACTACAATGAGCAGTTCTTC. Residues: CASSARTSGSPGYYNEQFF.

This clonotype occurred a few times. The rearrangement joins TRBV5-1 to TRBJ2-7; D call uncertain. CDR1 and CDR2 from the germline V gene are SGHRS and YFSETQ. The CDR3 spans 15 residues. The ends were cut back, 8 bases at V and 9 bases at J, with 27 bases in the middle. The CDR3, as DNA: TGCGCCAGGCCGACGCGGCTCCCGGTAGCCGAAGGGCAGTACTTC. Translation: CARPTRLPVAEGQYF. Looking up the rest from reference TRBV5-1 and TRBJ2-7 gives the full variable domain: KAGVTQTPRYLIKTRGQQVTLSCSPISGHRSVSWYQQTPGQGLQFLFEYFSETQRNKGNFPGRFSGRQFSNSRSEMNVSTLELGDSALYLCARPTRLPVAEGQYFGPGTRLTVT.

V usage is TRBV5-1 and J usage is TRBJ2-1, with D possibly matching TRBD2 (5 bases). Germline CDR1 SGHRS, CDR2 YFSETQ. V was trimmed by 2 bases and J by 5 bases, leaving 11 bases between them. CDR3 length: 14 residues. CDR3 sequence: CASSLVLGDNEQFF. The CDR3 DNA sequence: TGCGCCAGCAGCTTAGTGCTCGGGGACAATGAGCAGTTCTTC.

For this clonotype: At one boundary the junction diverges from the germline segment, which might be a read error. The V and J genes are TRBV5-1 and TRBJ1-5; D gene unclear. Germline CDR1 SGHRS, CDR2 YFSETQ. The CDR3 covers 14 residues. The CDR3 loop is CAGSFGPNNQPQHF. The CDR3 DNA reads as TGCGCCGGCAGCTTCGGGCCAAATAATCAGCCCCAGCATTTT.

The V and J genes are TRBV14 and TRBJ1-6; D not certain. Germline V gene lookup returns CDR1 SGHDN and CDR2 FVKESK. The CDR3 totals 13 residues. Trimming removed 4 bases at V and 9 bases at J, with 10 bases between. In nucleotides, the CDR3 is TGTGCCAGCAGCCTGGGGATTTTTTCACCCCTCCACTTT. Residues: CASSLGIFSPLHF.

This clonotype was recorded a few times. Compared with germline, one end of the junction differs, possibly owing to a read error. As DNA, the CDR3 is TGTGCCAGCAGTCTCATTCTTGTATATGGCCACACCTTC. Residues: CASSLILVYGHTF. The rearrangement uses TRBV28 and TRBJ1-2, with D unresolved. Germline V gene data show CDR1 as MDHEN and CDR2 as SYDVKM. The CDR3 length is 13 residues.

In regard to this clonotype: A much larger clone is a single base away; this may be a read error. The chain recombines TRBV5-1 with TRBJ1-1, with TRBD1 matching 8 bases. The V gene end was trimmed by 4 bases and the J gene end by 5 bases; junction bases not matched to a gene: 19. Germline CDR1 SGHRS, CDR2 YFSETQ. This CDR3 region has 18 residues. As DNA, the CDR3 is TGCGCCAGCAGCCTCAAAGGACAGGGCATCGGTTGGTGGACTGAAGCTTTCTTT. Translation: CASSLKGQGIGWWTEAFF.

This clonotype was recorded many times. V and J are TRBV20-1 and TRBJ2-3, with TRBD1 matching over 9 bases. The CDR3 runs to 17 residues. Germline V lookup: CDR1 DFQATT, CDR2 SNEGSKA (reference sequence). V shed 0 bases and J 1 base; nucleotides not matched to a gene: 8. CDR3 sequence (DNA): TGCAGTGCTAGAGACCCGCTGGACAGGGGAGGCACAGATACGCAGTATTTT. This gives the protein CSARDPLDRGGTDTQYF.

This clonotype was detected ten times or more. The rearrangement joins TRBV28 to TRBJ2-7; 8 bases match TRBD2. V lost 3 bases, J lost 2 bases, and 3 bases stayed unmatched. The CDR3 spans 14 residues. The germline gives CDR1 MDHEN, CDR2 SYDVKM. The CDR3 nucleotides are TGTGCCAGCAGTTTCCCGGGACTAGCCTACGAGCAGTACTTC. It is translated as CASSFPGLAYEQYF.

This clonotype was picked up a small number of times. The CDR3 protein is CASSLDGGGNPYEQYF. The CDR3 region has the DNA TGTGCCAGCAGTTTAGATGGAGGTGGGAACCCCTACGAGCAGTACTTC. This chain links TRBV28 with TRBJ2-7, with D tentatively TRBD2 (5 bases). The CDR3 is 16 amino acids. V was pared by 2 bases and J by 2 bases, with 16 bases between. Germline V gene sequence: CDR1 MDHEN, CDR2 SYDVKM.

On this clonotype: A much larger clone differs by one base, so this may be a read error. V gene TRBV20-1 combines with J gene TRBJ1-5; no firm D call. This CDR3 comprises 13 residues. Trimming left V 5 bases short and J 5 bases short, with 13 bases between. Germline V gives CDR1 DFQATT, CDR2 SNEGSKA (reference sequence). The CDR3 DNA reads as TGCAGTGCTCAAGCACACAACTATCAGCCCCAGCATTTT. This gives the protein CSAQAHNYQPQHF.

The chain employs TRBV7-9 and TRBJ2-7, with D maybe TRBD1 (5 bases). This CDR3 is 16 amino acids long. Germline CDR1 SEHNR, CDR2 FQNEAQ (reference sequence). V was clipped by 1 base and J by 6 bases, with 19 bases between them. This CDR3 reads CASSLVAGARLGEQYF. In DNA form, the CDR3 reads TGTGCCAGCAGCTTAGTTGCTGGGGCCCGTCTAGGCGAGCAGTACTTC.

This clonotype came up many times. The chain couples TRBV20-1 to TRBJ1-1; D uncertain. The V gene's germline CDR1 is DFQATT and CDR2 SNEGSKA (reference sequence). CDR3 length equals 15 residues. The DNA of the CDR3 is TGCAGCGTAGAGAAGGACGGCCTACCGAACACTGAAGCTTTCTTT. Amino acids: CSVEKDGLPNTEAFF.

V and J are TRBV27 and TRBJ1-4, with D hard to call. V gave up 1 base and J gave up 0 bases, with 6 bases separating them. Germline CDR1 MNHEY, CDR2 SMNVEV (reference sequence). CDR3 length: 15 residues. CDR3 sequence (DNA): TGTGCCAGCAGTTTATACCTTGCAACTAATGAAAAACTGTTTTTT. Its translation: CASSLYLATNEKLFF.

In this sample, this clonotype turned up a few times. This sequence joins TRBV30 and TRBJ2-6, with TRBD1 as a possible D gene (5 bases). The V and J ends lost 2 bases and 1 base respectively, with 6 bases between them. Looked up from germline, CDR1 is GTSNPN and CDR2 is SVGIG (reference sequence). The CDR3 loop spans 14 amino acids. The CDR3 region is CAWSRGSGANVLTF. For the CDR3, the DNA is TGTGCCTGGAGTAGGGGTTCTGGGGCCAACGTCCTGACTTTC.

This clonotype has at least ten counts. The rearrangement joins TRBV20-1 to TRBJ2-1; 11 nucleotides align to TRBD2. The germline V gene has CDR1 DFQATT and CDR2 SNEGSKA (reference sequence). The CDR3 sequence is 15 residues long. The ends lost 5 bases at V and 6 bases at J; junction bases unmatched: 9. CDR3 DNA: TGCAGTGCTTTCTCCGTAGCGGGAGGGTCCAATGAGCAGTTCTTC. Its protein is CSAFSVAGGSNEQFF.

The chain combines TRBV4-1 with TRBJ1-3; weak D call: TRBD1 (5 bases). The CDR3 contains 16 residues. CDR1 and CDR2 (germline): MGHRA, YSYEKL. V was shortened by 0 bases and J by 5 bases, with 14 bases between the two germline ends. CDR3 protein: CASSQESRVDRNTIYF. The DNA of the CDR3 is TGCGCCAGCAGCCAAGAAAGCAGGGTGGATAGAAACACCATATATTTT.

Many counts were recorded for this clonotype. The rearrangement uses TRBV11-2 and TRBJ2-3; D is possibly TRBD1 (6 bases). V dropped 5 bases and J dropped 0 bases, with 9 bases sitting between them. Germline values: CDR1 SGHAT, CDR2 FQNNGV. The CDR3 runs to 14 residues. CDR3 protein: CASSQQGSTDTQYF. The CDR3 DNA reads as TGTGCCAGCAGCCAGCAGGGGAGCACAGATACGCAGTATTTT.

In the case of this clonotype: Given a much more abundant clone one base away, this may be a read error. The CDR3 end shows no conserved phenylalanine or tryptophan, and so a read error is likely. V gene TRBV30 combines with J gene TRBJ2-3; D gene uncertain. Looked up from germline, CDR1 is GTSNPN and CDR2 is SVGIG (reference sequence). The CDR3 sequence is 14 residues long. Trimming removed 8 bases at V and 0 bases at J, with 15 bases between. CDR3 in amino acids: CATTAALSTDTQYL. As DNA, the CDR3 is TGTGCCACCACAGCAGCCCTTAGCACAGATACGCAGTATCTT.

This clonotype was observed at least ten times. This rearrangement joins TRBV28 to TRBJ2-2; TRBD1 is a possible D gene (5 bases). Trimming stripped 6 bases from V and 4 bases from J, with 12 bases between. Germline CDR1 and CDR2: MDHEN and SYDVKM. CDR3 length: 14 amino acids. The CDR3 protein is CASSYYRITGELFF. CDR3 DNA: TGTGCCAGCAGCTATTACAGGATCACCGGGGAGCTGTTTTTT.

The chain recombines TRBV7-2 with TRBJ1-6; D is undetermined. Germline V gene sequence: CDR1 SGHTA, CDR2 FQGNSA. Trimming removed 6 bases from V and 3 bases from J, with 15 bases in between. This CDR3 spans 16 amino acids. In DNA, the CDR3 is TGTGCCAGCAGACAGATACCCGGGGACTATAATTCACCCCTCCACTTT. Protein product: CASRQIPGDYNSPLHF.

At least ten counts were recorded for this clonotype. The rearrangement links TRBV19 to TRBJ2-1, with TRBD2 identical over 10 bases. The CDR3 covers 14 residues. J lost 5 bases, V lost 8 bases, and 6 bases had no gene match. Germline CDR1 is LNHDA and CDR2 is SQIVND (reference sequence). In DNA form, the CDR3 reads TGTGCCAGTCATAGCGGGAGGTGGAACAATGAGCAGTTCTTC. Its translation is CASHSGRWNNEQFF.

Only a few counts were recorded for this clonotype. The J gene is TRBJ2-7, the V gene TRBV6-1; D assignment may be TRBD1 or TRBD2 (5 bases each). V gave up 6 bases and J gave up 6 bases, with 12 bases separating them. The germline gives CDR1 MNHNS, CDR2 SASEGT. The length of the CDR3 is 12 residues. This chain's CDR3 is CASRSTGLEQYF. Here the CDR3 DNA reads TGTGCCAGCAGGAGTACGGGGCTCGAGCAGTACTTC.

This clonotype showed up many times. The chain links TRBV28 to TRBJ2-7; D gene uncertain. There are 11 residues in the CDR3. Trimming pared 4 bases from V and 9 bases from J, leaving 10 bases between. Germline CDR1 is MDHEN and CDR2 is SYDVKM. Here the CDR3 reads CASSSLLGQYF. The CDR3 nucleotides are TGTGCCAGCAGTTCCCTCCTAGGGCAGTACTTC.

This chain uses TRBV7-3 with TRBJ1-2; D gene unclear. V gave up 11 bases and J gave up 8 bases, with 21 bases separating them. The CDR3 is 13 amino acids. Germline V lookup: CDR1 SGHTA, CDR2 FQGTGA. The chain's CDR3 is CAGSEKGMKGYTF. CDR3 coding DNA: TGTGCCGGCTCCGAGAAAGGGATGAAAGGCTACACCTTC.